Presented here are 31 T cell receptor beta chains from one specimen sequenced in a study of cytomegalovirus exposure and HLA in healthy donors. The primer mix had 60 Vbeta and 13 Jbeta primers. Using immunoSEQ multiplex PCR, the repertoire was profiled, and TCRdb retains in-frame clones only, with some absent. Of around 180,000 clones listed, roughly 86% are singletons. The sequenced material came from PBMCs. The source of these receptors is a woman aged 18 to 35 in good health and CMV-seronegative.

The genes are TRBV5-8 and TRBJ2-7, with TRBD1 as a possible D gene (6 bases). Germline CDR1 is SGHTS and CDR2 is YDEGEE. The length of the CDR3 is 13 residues. V lost 1 base and J lost 3, with 8 bases in between. In DNA form, the CDR3 reads TGTGCCAGCAGCTTGTACAGGGACTACGAGCAGTACTTC. Its protein product is CASSLYRDYEQYF.

This clone was seen only once. The rearrangement joins TRBV5-1 to TRBJ1-3; the D gene is possibly TRBD1 (5 bases). Per the germline V gene, CDR1 is SGHRS and CDR2 is YFSETQ. The CDR3 sequence is 12 residues long. The ends were cut back, 7 bases at V and 0 bases at J, with 5 bases in the middle. Here the CDR3 reads CASQGSGNTIYF. The DNA of the CDR3 is TGCGCCAGCCAGGGCTCTGGAAACACCATATATTTT.

The rearrangement links TRBV28 to TRBJ2-5, with TRBD1 identical over 8 bases. CDR1 and CDR2 from the germline V gene are MDHEN and SYDVKM. This CDR3 spans 18 amino acids. V dropped 5 bases and J dropped 1; count of bases not matched to a gene: 15. CDR3 amino acids: CASSPNSPTGVIQETQYF. In DNA form, the CDR3 reads TGTGCCAGCAGTCCCAACTCCCCGACAGGGGTAATCCAAGAGACCCAGTACTTC.

The chain carries TRBV6-1 and TRBJ2-3; D possibly corresponds to TRBD2 (6 bases). Germline CDR1 reads MNHNS; CDR2 reads SASEGT. The CDR3 sequence is 15 residues long. Deletions cut 8 bases from V and 5 bases from J, with 20 bases between. The CDR3 loop is CASRPLREAVDTQYF. The CDR3 nucleotides are TGTGCCAGCCGGCCTCTGAGGGAGGCGGTAGATACGCAGTATTTT.

V and J are TRBV4-1 and TRBJ1-4; the D is unclear. Germline loops: CDR1 MGHRA, CDR2 YSYEKL. The CDR3 contains 15 residues. Trimming stripped 1 base from V and 4 bases from J, with 10 bases between. Written as DNA, the CDR3 is TGCGCCAGCAGCCAAGGCGGAGGCGGTAATGAAAAACTGTTTTTT. This sequence encodes CASSQGGGGNEKLFF.

This sequence joins TRBV10-3 and TRBJ2-7, with D possibly being TRBD2 (5 bases). Per the germline V gene, CDR1 is ENHRY and CDR2 is SYGVKD. The CDR3 is 12 residues long. V lost 7 bases, J lost 5 bases, and 12 bases lay in between. The CDR3 here is CAIKPPGNEQYF. CDR3 DNA: TGTGCCATCAAGCCCCCGGGGAACGAGCAGTACTTC.

The J gene is TRBJ2-1, the V gene TRBV7-9; TRBD2 aligns across 9 bases. Germline CDR1 is SEHNR and CDR2 is FQNEAQ (reference sequence). Trimming took 5 bases from V and 2 from J; bases not matched to a gene: 4. The CDR3 loop spans 15 amino acids. The CDR3 region is CASSLRLAAYNEQFF. The CDR3 DNA reads as TGTGCCAGCAGCCTAAGACTAGCGGCCTACAATGAGCAGTTCTTC.

The V and J genes are TRBV29-1 and TRBJ2-5; tentatively, D is TRBD1 (5 bases). The end of the DNA aligns better with TRBJ2-7, so the J call may be wrong. CDR1 and CDR2 (germline): SQVTM, ANQGSEA. The CDR3 runs to 12 residues. The DNA of the CDR3 is TGCAGCGTAGAGGAAGGGGCCTACGAGCAGTACTTC. Translation gives CSVEEGAYEQYF.

V and J are TRBV14 and TRBJ2-5, with TRBD2 identical over 7 bases. V dropped 0 bases and J dropped 0; count of bases not matched to a gene: 4. The CDR3 is made up of 16 amino acids. Germline V lookup: CDR1 SGHDN, CDR2 FVKESK. The DNA for the CDR3 is TGTGCCAGCAGCCAAGAAACCGGGGGGTACCAAGAGACCCAGTACTTC. As protein: CASSQETGGYQETQYF.

The CDR3 DNA is TGTGCCAGCAGTTTATCTGAACCGGGACAGGGAAACCTATATGGCTACACCTTC. Its translation is CASSLSEPGQGNLYGYTF. The chain employs TRBV27 and TRBJ1-2; TRBD1 matches 9 bases. The length of the CDR3 is 18 residues. V lost 0 bases and J lost 5; bases outside the gene matches: 13. Germline CDR1 is MNHEY and CDR2 is SMNVEV (reference sequence).

This clone was found a few times. V and J are TRBV7-9 and TRBJ1-6; D unclear. V was pared by 1 base and J by 6 bases, with 10 bases between. This CDR3 has 15 residues. Germline CDR1 is SEHNR and CDR2 is FQNEAQ (reference sequence). CDR3 bases: TGTGCCAGCAGCTTAGGCGTCACCGGTAATTCACCCCTCCACTTT. This codes for CASSLGVTGNSPLHF.

This sequence joins TRBV5-4 and TRBJ1-1; D might be TRBD1 (5 bases). Germline V CDR1 and CDR2: SGHNT, YYREEE (reference sequence). Deletions cut 4 bases from V and 1 base from J, with 11 bases between. This CDR3 has 14 residues. CDR3 sequence (DNA): TGTGCCAGCAGCGGCACTACAGGGAACACTGAAGCTTTCTTT. Protein product: CASSGTTGNTEAFF.

The chain carries TRBV6-1 and TRBJ2-1; 7 nucleotides line up with TRBD2. The germline V gene encodes CDR1 MNHNS and CDR2 SASEGT. This CDR3 has 14 residues. V lost 7 bases and J lost 2; bases outside the gene matches: 5. The CDR3 nucleotides read TGTGCCAGCACTGTAACTAGCGCCTACAATGAGCAGTTCTTC. Amino acid sequence: CASTVTSAYNEQFF.

The chain is built from TRBV7-8 and TRBJ2-5, with 8 bases lining up with TRBD1. With 5 bases clipped from V and 1 base from J, the junction kept 6 bases outside the gene matches. The CDR3 totals 15 residues. From germline, CDR1 is SGHVS and CDR2 FQNEAQ. The CDR3 reads CASSKDRGSQETQYF. CDR3 nucleotide sequence: TGTGCCAGCAGCAAAGACAGGGGTTCCCAAGAGACCCAGTACTTC.

This chain uses TRBV5-6 with TRBJ1-2; D is possibly TRBD1 (6 bases). The CDR3 spans 15 residues. Germline loops: CDR1 SGHDT, CDR2 YYEEEE. V was trimmed by 6 bases and J by 1 base, leaving 16 bases between them. The CDR3 nucleotides are TGTGCCAGCACCTGGCGGGGGGCGCGTAACTATGGCTACACCTTC. Protein sequence: CASTWRGARNYGYTF.

The chain employs TRBV18 and TRBJ1-2, with D possibly matching TRBD1 (5 bases). Trimming took off 3 bases at V and 4 bases at J, with 24 bases between the two ends. CDR1 is KGHSH, CDR2 LQKENI, per germline. This CDR3 has 18 amino acids. The CDR3 DNA sequence: TGTGCCAGCTCACCTGCCGTTTTAGGGGTGCGAACCTTCTATGGCTACACCTTC. Its protein is CASSPAVLGVRTFYGYTF.

This chain joins TRBV6-5 and TRBJ2-7, with 9 bases fitting TRBD1. V shed 7 bases and J 4 bases; nucleotides not matched to a gene: 11. This CDR3 has 15 residues. CDR1 is MNHEY and CDR2 is SVGAGI in the germline V gene. The CDR3 spells CASKVGTGWGYEQYF. The CDR3 DNA is TGTGCCAGCAAGGTCGGGACAGGGTGGGGGTACGAGCAGTACTTC.

This sequence joins TRBV5-4 and TRBJ1-2; no reliable D call. Trimming removed 0 bases from V and 8 bases from J, with 8 bases in between. The CDR3 runs 12 residues. Germline assignment: CDR1 SGHNT and CDR2 YYREEE (reference sequence). CDR3 residues: CASSLDREGYTF. CDR3 sequence (DNA): TGTGCCAGCAGCTTGGACCGAGAGGGCTACACCTTC.

The chain employs TRBV5-6 and TRBJ1-2; 8 bases map to TRBD1. After removal of 4 bases from V and 6 bases from J, the junction contained 5 bases not matched to a gene. Germline V CDR1 and CDR2: SGHDT, YYEEEE. The CDR3 totals 13 residues. This CDR3 is CASSDTGGNGYTF. Written as DNA, the CDR3 is TGTGCCAGCAGCGACACAGGGGGGAATGGCTACACCTTC.

J is TRBJ1-1 and V is TRBV6-5; tentative D call: TRBD1 (5 bases). Trimming cost V 2 bases and J 0 bases, with 10 bases left between them. Germline V lookup: CDR1 MNHEY, CDR2 SVGAGI. The CDR3 length is 15 residues. CDR3 DNA sequence: TGTGCCAGCAGTTACGGGGCGACCCTGAACACTGAAGCTTTCTTT. Translating gives CASSYGATLNTEAFF.

The chain combines TRBV9 with TRBJ1-2; D unresolved. The CDR3 spans 15 residues. The ends were cut back, 0 bases at V and 0 bases at J, with 9 bases in the middle. CDR1 is SGDLS and CDR2 is YYNGEE in the germline V gene. CDR3 nucleotide sequence: TGTGCCAGCAGCGTAGTAACGGAGACTAACTATGGCTACACCTTC. Amino acids: CASSVVTETNYGYTF.

This clone was seen a single time. V is TRBV7-8 and J is TRBJ1-4; D may be TRBD1 (5 bases). V was trimmed by 3 bases and J by 0 bases, leaving 14 bases between them. CDR1 is SGHVS, CDR2 FQNEAQ, per germline. This CDR3 has 17 amino acids. The CDR3 DNA is TGTGCCAGCAGCTTGGGGGGGGGAGGTGCAACTAATGAAAAACTGTTTTTT. Translating it yields CASSLGGGGATNEKLFF.

This clone was seen only a few times. The chain joins TRBV27 to TRBJ2-7; unclear D gene. V lost 0 bases to trimming and J lost 6 bases, with 12 bases between them. Germline V lookup: CDR1 MNHEY, CDR2 SMNVEV (reference sequence). The CDR3 is 14 residues long. The CDR3 nucleotides are TGTGCCAGCAGTTTATCACGCAGTATCCTCGAGCAGTACTTC. It codes for CASSLSRSILEQYF.

The chain joins TRBV5-6 to TRBJ2-7; D ambiguous. V lost 0 bases and J lost 7, with 8 bases in between. From germline, CDR1 is SGHDT and CDR2 YYEEEE. The length of the CDR3 is 12 residues. CDR3 sequence reads: CASSLAIGEQYF. The DNA of the CDR3 is TGTGCCAGCAGCTTGGCCATCGGGGAGCAGTACTTC.

This chain connects TRBV27 to TRBJ2-3; 7 nucleotides agree with TRBD2. J was trimmed by 5 bases and V by 1 base; bases with no gene match: 3. Germline values: CDR1 MNHEY, CDR2 SMNVEV (reference sequence). This CDR3 has 14 amino acids. CDR3 nucleotides: TGTGCCAGCAGTTTATGGGCTAGCGGAGATACGCAGTATTTT. Translating gives CASSLWASGDTQYF.

This clone was seen a few times. The J gene is TRBJ2-1, the V gene TRBV2; D unclear. Trimming left V 8 bases short and J 7 bases short, with 9 bases between. The CDR3 has 11 residues. Looked up from germline, CDR1 is SNHLY and CDR2 is FYNNEI. The CDR3 DNA follows: TGTGCCAGCGGGCCCTTGAATGAGCAGTTCTTC. Translating gives CASGPLNEQFF.

This clone was recorded a few times. This chain joins TRBV30 and TRBJ1-3; D remains ambiguous. With 3 bases removed from V and 4 bases from J, the gap between germline ends came to 7 bases. Germline values: CDR1 GTSNPN, CDR2 SVGIG (reference sequence). This CDR3 region has 12 residues. CDR3 coding DNA: TGTGCCTGGAGGGCCTTGGGAAACACCATATATTTT. It encodes CAWRALGNTIYF.

V gene TRBV30 combines with J gene TRBJ1-1; maybe TRBD1 (6 bases). From germline, CDR1 is GTSNPN and CDR2 SVGIG (reference sequence). The germline V and J ends were trimmed by 7 bases and 0 bases, with 18 bases remaining between them. The CDR3 is 15 amino acids. CDR3 in amino acids: CALRWGQLLNTEAFF. The DNA for the CDR3 is TGTGCCTTACGATGGGGGCAGCTACTGAACACTGAAGCTTTCTTT.

This clone was seen a few times. The chain links TRBV30 to TRBJ2-3, with 7 bases lining up with TRBD1. The CDR3 totals 16 residues. Germline V gene sequence: CDR1 GTSNPN, CDR2 SVGIG (reference sequence). V was pared by 5 bases and J by 1 base, with 12 bases of the junction left unmatched. The CDR3 is CAWSYGTAKGTDTQYF. Here the CDR3 DNA reads TGTGCCTGGTCTTATGGGACAGCCAAGGGCACAGATACGCAGTATTTT.

The rearrangement uses TRBV28 and TRBJ1-2, with D possibly TRBD1 on 6 matching bases. The V gene lost 5 bases and the J gene lost 6 bases, with 25 bases spanning the gap. Germline CDR1 MDHEN, CDR2 SYDVKM. This CDR3 is built from 17 residues. CDR3: CASSPRYFRGGRDGYTF. For the CDR3, the DNA is TGTGCCAGCAGTCCCCGCTACTTCCGCGGGGGCCGAGATGGCTACACCTTC.

The rearrangement uses TRBV10-3 and TRBJ2-5; TRBD1 aligns across 7 bases. V was pared by 4 bases and J by 4 bases, with 3 bases of the junction left unmatched. Germline V gene data show CDR1 as ENHRY and CDR2 as SYGVKD. This CDR3 comprises 13 residues. CDR3 in amino acids: CAISGDSAETQYF. DNA of the CDR3: TGTGCCATCAGTGGGGACAGCGCAGAGACCCAGTACTTC.